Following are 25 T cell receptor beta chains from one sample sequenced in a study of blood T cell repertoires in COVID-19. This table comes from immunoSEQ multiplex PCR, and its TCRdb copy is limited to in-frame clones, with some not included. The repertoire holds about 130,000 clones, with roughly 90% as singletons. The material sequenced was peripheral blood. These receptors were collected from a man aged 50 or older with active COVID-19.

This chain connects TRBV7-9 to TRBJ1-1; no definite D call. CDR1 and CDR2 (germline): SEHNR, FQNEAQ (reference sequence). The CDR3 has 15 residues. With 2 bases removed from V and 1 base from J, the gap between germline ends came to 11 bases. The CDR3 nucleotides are TGTGCCAGCAGCTTATCGGAGCAGAGGAACACTGAAGCTTTCTTT. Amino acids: CASSLSEQRNTEAFF.

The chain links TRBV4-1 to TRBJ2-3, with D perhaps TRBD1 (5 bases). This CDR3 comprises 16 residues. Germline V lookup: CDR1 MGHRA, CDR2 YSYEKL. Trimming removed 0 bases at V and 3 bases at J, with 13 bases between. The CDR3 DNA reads TGCGCCAGCAGCCAAGATATAGGGGTAGGGACAGATACGCAGTATTTT. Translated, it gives CASSQDIGVGTDTQYF.

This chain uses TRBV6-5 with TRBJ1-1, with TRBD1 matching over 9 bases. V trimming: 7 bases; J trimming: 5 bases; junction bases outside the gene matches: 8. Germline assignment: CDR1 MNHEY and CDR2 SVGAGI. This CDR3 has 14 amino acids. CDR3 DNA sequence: TGTGCCAGCACCCTCGGGACAGGGTTAACTGAAGCTTTCTTT. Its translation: CASTLGTGLTEAFF.

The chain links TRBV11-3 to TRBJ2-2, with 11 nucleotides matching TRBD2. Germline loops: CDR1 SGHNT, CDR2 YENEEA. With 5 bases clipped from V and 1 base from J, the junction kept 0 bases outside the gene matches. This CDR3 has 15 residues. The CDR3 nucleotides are TGTGCCAGCAGCACTAGCGGGGGGAACACCGGGGAGCTGTTTTTT. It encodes CASSTSGGNTGELFF.

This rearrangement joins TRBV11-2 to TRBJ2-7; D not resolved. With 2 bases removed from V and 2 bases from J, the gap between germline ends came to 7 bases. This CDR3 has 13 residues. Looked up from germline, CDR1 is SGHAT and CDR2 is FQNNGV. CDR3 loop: CASSLNRPYEQYV. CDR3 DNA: TGTGCCAGCAGCTTAAACAGACCCTACGAGCAGTACGTC.

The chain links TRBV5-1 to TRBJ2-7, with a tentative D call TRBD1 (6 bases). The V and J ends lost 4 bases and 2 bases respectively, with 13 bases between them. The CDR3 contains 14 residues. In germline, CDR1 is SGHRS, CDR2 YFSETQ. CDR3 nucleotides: TGCGCCAGCAGCGAACAGGGCCCACCCTACGAGCAGTACGTC. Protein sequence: CASSEQGPPYEQYV.

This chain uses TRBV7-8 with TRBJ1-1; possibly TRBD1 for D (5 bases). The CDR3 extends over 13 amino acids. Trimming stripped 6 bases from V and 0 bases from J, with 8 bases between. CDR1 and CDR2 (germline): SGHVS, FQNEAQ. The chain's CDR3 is CASRQDLNTEAFF. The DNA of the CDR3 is TGTGCCAGCAGACAGGATTTGAACACTGAAGCTTTCTTT.

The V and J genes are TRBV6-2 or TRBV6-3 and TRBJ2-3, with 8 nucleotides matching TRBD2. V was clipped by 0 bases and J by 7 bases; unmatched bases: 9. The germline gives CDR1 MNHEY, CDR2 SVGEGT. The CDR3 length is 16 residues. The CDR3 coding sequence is TGTGCCAGCAGTTACTCTGACGGACTAGCTCGGTATACGCAGTATTTT. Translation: CASSYSDGLARYTQYF.

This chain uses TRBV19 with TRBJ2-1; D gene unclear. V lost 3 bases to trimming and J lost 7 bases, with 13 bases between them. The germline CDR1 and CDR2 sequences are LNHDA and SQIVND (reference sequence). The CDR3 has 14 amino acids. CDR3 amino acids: CASSIRLGVNEQFF. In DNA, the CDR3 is TGTGCCAGTAGTATTCGGCTAGGAGTGAATGAGCAGTTCTTC.

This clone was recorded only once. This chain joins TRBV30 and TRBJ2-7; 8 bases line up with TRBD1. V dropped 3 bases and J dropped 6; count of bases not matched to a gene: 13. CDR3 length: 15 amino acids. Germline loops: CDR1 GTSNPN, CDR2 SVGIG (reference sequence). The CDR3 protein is CAWRRTGTGVCEQYV. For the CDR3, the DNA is TGTGCCTGGAGACGGACAGGGACCGGAGTTTGCGAGCAGTACGTC.

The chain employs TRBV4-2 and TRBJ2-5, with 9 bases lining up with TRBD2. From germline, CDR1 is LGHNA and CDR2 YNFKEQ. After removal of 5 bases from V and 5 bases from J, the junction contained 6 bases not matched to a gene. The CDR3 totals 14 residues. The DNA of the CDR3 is TGTGCCAGCAGCTACCCGCGGGAGGGGGAGACCCAGTACTTC. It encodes CASSYPREGETQYF.

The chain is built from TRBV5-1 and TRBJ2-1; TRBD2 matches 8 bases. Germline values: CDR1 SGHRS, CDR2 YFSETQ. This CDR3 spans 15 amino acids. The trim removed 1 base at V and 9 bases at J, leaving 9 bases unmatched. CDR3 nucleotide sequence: TGCGCCAGCAGCTTGACGGCGGGGGGATCGGGTGAGCAGTTCTTC. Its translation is CASSLTAGGSGEQFF.

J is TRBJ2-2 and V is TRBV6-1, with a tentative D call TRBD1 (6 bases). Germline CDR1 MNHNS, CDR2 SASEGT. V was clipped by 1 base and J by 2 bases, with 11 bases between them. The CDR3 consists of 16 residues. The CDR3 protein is CASSEVRTANTGELFF. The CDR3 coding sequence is TGTGCCAGCAGTGAAGTCCGGACAGCCAACACCGGGGAGCTGTTTTTT.

The chain's CDR3 is CASSLSGTGYSPLHF. CDR3 coding DNA: TGTGCCAGCAGCCTGTCCGGGACAGGGTATTCACCCCTCCACTTT. The V call is TRBV11-2, the J call TRBJ1-6; 9 nucleotides match TRBD1. The germline V gene encodes CDR1 SGHAT and CDR2 FQNNGV. With 5 bases clipped from V and 8 bases from J, the junction kept 7 bases outside the gene matches. This CDR3 has 15 amino acids. The full variable domain, with the rest looked up from reference TRBV11-2 and TRBJ1-6, is EAGVAQSPRYKIIEKRQSVAFWCNPISGHATLYWYQQILGQGPKLLIQFQNNGVVDDSQLPKDRFSAERLKGVDSTLKIQPAKLEDSAVYLCASSLSGTGYSPLHFGNGTRLTVT.

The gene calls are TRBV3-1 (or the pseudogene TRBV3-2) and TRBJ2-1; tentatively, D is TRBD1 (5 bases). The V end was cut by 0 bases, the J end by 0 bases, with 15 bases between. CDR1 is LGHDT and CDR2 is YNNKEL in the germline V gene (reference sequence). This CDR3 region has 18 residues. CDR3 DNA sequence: TGTGCCAGCAGCCAAGATTATACAGGTTATTCCTCCTACAATGAGCAGTTCTTC. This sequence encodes CASSQDYTGYSSYNEQFF.

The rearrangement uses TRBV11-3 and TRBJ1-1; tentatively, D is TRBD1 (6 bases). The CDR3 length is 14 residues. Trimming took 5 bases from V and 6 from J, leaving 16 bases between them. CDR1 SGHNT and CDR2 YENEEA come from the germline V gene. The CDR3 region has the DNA TGTGCCAGCAGCCTGGGAGGGGGGGACGCTGAAGCTTTCTTT. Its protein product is CASSLGGGDAEAFF. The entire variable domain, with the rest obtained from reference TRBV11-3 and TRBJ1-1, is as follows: EAGVVQSPRYKIIEKKQPVAFWCNPISGHNTLYWYLQNLGQGPELLIRYENEEAVDDSQLPKDRFSAERLKGVDSTLKIQPAELGDSAVYLCASSLGGGDAEAFFGQGTRLTVV.

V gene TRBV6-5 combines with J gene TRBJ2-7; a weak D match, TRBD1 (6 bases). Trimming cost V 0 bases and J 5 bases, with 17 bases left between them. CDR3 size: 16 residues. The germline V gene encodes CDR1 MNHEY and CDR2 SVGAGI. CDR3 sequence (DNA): TGTGCCAGCAGTTACTCGAGTGCAGGGGTACGGGACGAGCAGTACTTC. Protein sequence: CASSYSSAGVRDEQYF.

CDR3: CASSPPGSNEKLFF. The CDR3 DNA is TGCGCCAGCAGCCCCCCAGGCTCAAATGAAAAACTGTTTTTT. The chain has TRBV5-1 and TRBJ1-4; D remains unclear. Trimming took off 4 bases at V and 5 bases at J, with 12 bases between the two ends. Germline CDR1 is SGHRS and CDR2 is YFSETQ. The CDR3 is 14 residues long.

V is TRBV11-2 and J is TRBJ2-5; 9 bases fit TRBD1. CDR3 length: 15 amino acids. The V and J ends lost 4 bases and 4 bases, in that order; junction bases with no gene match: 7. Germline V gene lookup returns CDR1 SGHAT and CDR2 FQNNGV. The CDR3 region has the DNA TGTGCCAGCAGCTCTCAGACAGGGGGAGGAGAGACCCAGTACTTC. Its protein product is CASSSQTGGGETQYF.

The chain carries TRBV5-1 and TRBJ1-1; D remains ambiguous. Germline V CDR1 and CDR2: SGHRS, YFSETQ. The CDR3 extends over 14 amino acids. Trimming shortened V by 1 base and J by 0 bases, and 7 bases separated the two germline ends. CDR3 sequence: CASSLTGMNTEAFF. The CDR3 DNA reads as TGCGCCAGCAGCTTGACGGGGATGAACACTGAAGCTTTCTTT.

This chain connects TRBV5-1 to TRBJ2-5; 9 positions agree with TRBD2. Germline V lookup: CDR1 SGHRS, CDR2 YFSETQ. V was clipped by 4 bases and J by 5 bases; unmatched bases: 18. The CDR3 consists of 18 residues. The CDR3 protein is CASSPRTGATSGRETQYF. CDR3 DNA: TGCGCCAGCAGCCCTCGGACAGGAGCGACTAGCGGTAGGGAGACCCAGTACTTC.

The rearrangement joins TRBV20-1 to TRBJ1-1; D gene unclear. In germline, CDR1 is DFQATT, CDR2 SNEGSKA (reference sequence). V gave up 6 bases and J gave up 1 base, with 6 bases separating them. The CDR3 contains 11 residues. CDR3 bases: TGCAGTGCCACGGGGAACACTGAAGCTTTCTTT. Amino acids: CSATGNTEAFF.

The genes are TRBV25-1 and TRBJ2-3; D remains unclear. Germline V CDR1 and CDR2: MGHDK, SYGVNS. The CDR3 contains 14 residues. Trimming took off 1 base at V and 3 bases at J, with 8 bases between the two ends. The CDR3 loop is CASSEFEATDTQYF. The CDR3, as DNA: TGTGCCAGCAGTGAATTTGAGGCTACAGATACGCAGTATTTT.

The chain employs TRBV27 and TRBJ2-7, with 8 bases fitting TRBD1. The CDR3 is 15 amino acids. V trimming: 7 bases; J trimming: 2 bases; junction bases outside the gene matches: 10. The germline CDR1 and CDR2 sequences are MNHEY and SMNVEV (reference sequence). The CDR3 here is CASTPRTGLTYEQYV. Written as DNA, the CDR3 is TGTGCCAGCACTCCTCGGACAGGGTTGACCTACGAGCAGTACGTC.

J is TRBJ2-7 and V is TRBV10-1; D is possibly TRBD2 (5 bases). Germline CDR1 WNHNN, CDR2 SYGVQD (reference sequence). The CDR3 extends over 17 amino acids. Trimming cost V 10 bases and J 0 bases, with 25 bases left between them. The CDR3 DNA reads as TGCGCCAAGGCGTCTCGGGGTCCCGAACCCCTCTCCTACGAGCAGTACGTC. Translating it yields CAKASRGPEPLSYEQYV.